Below are 29 T cell receptor beta chains sequenced from a single sample in a study of technical replicates of blood from a handful of donors (dated by TCRdb to about 2017). Libraries were made using the immunoSEQ multiplex PCR assay. TCRdb carries this immuneACCESS record with in-frame sequences only. Its versions omit some clonotypes, under half of them owing to an unresolved V gene in the studies checked, with the rest unexplained. For this sample there are roughly 85,000 clones; 94% appear just once. Together, the top ten hold approximately 0.26% of the sample. Sequencing used T cells isolated from PBMCs. These receptors were taken from a human donor in good health.

The chain uses TRBV2 and TRBJ2-5; 7 bases match TRBD2. The V gene end was trimmed by 6 bases and the J gene end by 2 bases; junction bases not matched to a gene: 6. In germline, CDR1 is SNHLY, CDR2 FYNNEI. This CDR3 has 14 amino acids. This CDR3 is CASRVMGLQETQYF. The CDR3 coding sequence is TGTGCCAGCAGGGTAATGGGACTACAAGAGACCCAGTACTTC.

The chain links TRBV5-1 to TRBJ2-3; 8 nucleotides line up with TRBD2. The CDR3 is 16 residues long. V was clipped by 0 bases and J by 3 bases; unmatched bases: 6. CDR1 is SGHRS and CDR2 is YFSETQ in the germline V gene. The DNA for the CDR3 is TGCGCCAGCAGCTTGGCCAGCGGGAGACGAACAGATACGCAGTATTTT. Its translation is CASSLASGRRTDTQYF.

This chain joins TRBV27 and TRBJ1-5; D is uncertain. CDR1 is MNHEY, CDR2 SMNVEV, per germline (reference sequence). The length of the CDR3 is 13 residues. V was pared by 2 bases and J by 3 bases, with 5 bases between. The CDR3 region has the DNA TGTGCCAGCAGTTTAGACACCAATCAGCCCCAGCATTTT. This sequence encodes CASSLDTNQPQHF.

This rearrangement joins TRBV7-8 to TRBJ2-4, with 7 bases matching TRBD1. J lost 5 bases, V lost 4 bases, and 8 bases had no gene match. The length of the CDR3 is 15 residues. Germline values: CDR1 SGHVS, CDR2 FQNEAQ. For the CDR3, the DNA is TGTGCCAGCAGCTCCGCCCACGGGACAGAAAACATTCAGTACTTC. The encoded protein is CASSSAHGTENIQYF.

V gene TRBV28 combines with J gene TRBJ2-3, with TRBD2 matching 9 bases. Germline CDR1 is MDHEN and CDR2 is SYDVKM. This CDR3 is built from 17 residues. The V and J ends lost 5 bases and 0 bases, in that order; junction bases with no gene match: 9. CDR3 residues: CASSGAGAGGSTDTQYF. CDR3 nucleotides: TGTGCCAGCAGTGGGGCCGGAGCGGGAGGTAGCACAGATACGCAGTATTTT.

The V and J genes are TRBV29-1 and TRBJ1-5, with D maybe TRBD1 (5 bases). The V and J ends lost 6 bases and 1 base respectively, with 10 bases between them. CDR1 is SQVTM, CDR2 ANQGSEA, per germline. The CDR3 has 13 residues. CDR3 amino acids: CSVVWGSNQPQHF. CDR3 DNA: TGCAGCGTCGTGTGGGGCAGCAATCAGCCCCAGCATTTT. The whole variable domain, remainder taken from reference TRBV29-1 and TRBJ1-5, is SAVISQKPSRDICQRGTSLTIQCQVDSQVTMMFWYRQQPGQSLTLIATANQGSEATYESGFVIDKFPISRPNLTFSTLTVSNMSPEDSSIYLCSVVWGSNQPQHFGDGTRLSIL.

V gene TRBV14 combines with J gene TRBJ2-3; 9 bases agree with TRBD1. Germline lookup yields CDR1 SGHDN and CDR2 FVKESK. The ends lost 4 bases at V and 1 base at J; junction bases unmatched: 9. The CDR3 is 17 amino acids. For the CDR3, the DNA is TGTGCCAGCAGCCCTTACATGGGACAGGGTCGCACAGATACGCAGTATTTT. Translated, it gives CASSPYMGQGRTDTQYF.

This clone showed up just once. This rearrangement joins TRBV13 to TRBJ1-1; D not resolved. The CDR3 is 16 residues long. The V and J ends lost 5 bases and 0 bases respectively, with 16 bases between them. From germline, CDR1 is PRHDT and CDR2 FYEKMQ (reference sequence). The CDR3, as DNA: TGTGCCAGCAGCATAAGCTTATACGGGGTGAACACTGAAGCTTTCTTT. Its protein is CASSISLYGVNTEAFF. Using reference TRBV13 and TRBJ1-1 for the parts outside the CDR3, the full variable domain is AAGVIQSPRHLIKEKRETATLKCYPIPRHDTVYWYQQGPGQDPQFLISFYEKMQSDKGSIPDRFSAQQFSDYHSELNMSSLELGDSALYFCASSISLYGVNTEAFFGQGTRLTVV.

The chain combines TRBV30 with TRBJ1-1; 7 nucleotides line up with TRBD1. This CDR3 comprises 14 residues. The V gene's germline CDR1 is GTSNPN and CDR2 SVGIG (reference sequence). The trim removed 2 bases at V and 7 bases at J, leaving 10 bases unmatched. This chain's CDR3 is CAWSSQDRYFEAFF. In DNA form, the CDR3 reads TGTGCCTGGAGTTCCCAGGACAGGTACTTTGAAGCTTTCTTT.

The CDR3, as DNA: TGCAGCGTTCGTAGGGGACAGGGCCCGACTGAAGCTTTCTTT. Residues: CSVRRGQGPTEAFF. V gene TRBV29-1 combines with J gene TRBJ1-1, with 9 bases identical to TRBD1. The CDR3 covers 14 residues. CDR1 is SQVTM, CDR2 ANQGSEA, per germline. V lost 5 bases to trimming and J lost 5 bases; unmatched junction nucleotides: 9.

The chain uses TRBV27 and TRBJ1-5, with no clear D. The germline CDR1 and CDR2 sequences are MNHEY and SMNVEV (reference sequence). V dropped 0 bases and J dropped 1 base, with 10 bases sitting between them. CDR3 size: 16 residues. This chain's CDR3 is CASSLSPTSSNQPQHF. For the CDR3, the DNA is TGTGCCAGCAGTTTATCCCCGACTTCGAGCAATCAGCCCCAGCATTTT.

The genes are TRBV29-1 and TRBJ1-5; D is unresolved. The V gene's germline CDR1 is SQVTM and CDR2 ANQGSEA. The CDR3 is 12 amino acids. The V end lost 5 bases, the J end lost 7 bases, and 12 bases lay between the germline ends. The CDR3 coding sequence is TGCAGCGTTCGGGAGGCGGCGCAGCCCCAGCATTTT. Translation: CSVREAAQPQHF.

This clone was seen once. The genes are TRBV5-1 and TRBJ2-1, with 10 bases matching TRBD2. The CDR3 covers 15 residues. V was clipped by 4 bases and J by 7 bases; unmatched bases: 8. The V gene's germline CDR1 is SGHRS and CDR2 YFSETQ. CDR3 sequence reads: CASSQVLAGVNEQFF. As DNA, the CDR3 is TGCGCCAGCAGCCAGGTTCTAGCGGGAGTTAATGAGCAGTTCTTC.

The chain carries TRBV18 and TRBJ2-3, with 12 bases aligning to TRBD2. The CDR3 sequence is 16 residues long. J was trimmed by 2 bases and V by 3 bases; bases with no gene match: 3. Per germline, CDR1 KGHSH and CDR2 LQKENI. In nucleotides, the CDR3 is TGTGCCAGCTCACCCGGACTAGCGGGGACCACAGATACGCAGTATTTT. Its protein product is CASSPGLAGTTDTQYF.

The CDR3 spells CAWSAGRTSSGNTIYF. In DNA form, the CDR3 reads TGTGCCTGGAGCGCTGGAAGGACAAGCTCTGGAAACACCATATATTTT. This rearrangement joins TRBV30 to TRBJ1-3, with D tentatively TRBD1 (5 bases). V was cut by 3 bases and J by 0 bases, with 15 bases left in between. The CDR3 is made up of 16 amino acids. Germline V gene lookup returns CDR1 GTSNPN and CDR2 SVGIG (reference sequence). Based on the CDR3 plus reference TRBV30 and TRBJ1-3, the full variable domain is SQTIHQWPATLVQPVGSPLSLECTVEGTSNPNLYWYRQAAGRGLQLLFYSVGIGQISSEVPQNLSASRPQDRQFILSSKKLLLSDSGFYLCAWSAGRTSSGNTIYFGEGSWLTVV.

The chain recombines TRBV7-9 with TRBJ1-1, with D possibly matching TRBD1 (6 bases). Trimming pared 5 bases from V and 0 bases from J, leaving 25 bases between. CDR3 length: 19 residues. CDR1 is SEHNR, CDR2 FQNEAQ, per germline (reference sequence). CDR3 region: CASSIPPGGTLTLNTEAFF. For the CDR3, the DNA is TGTGCCAGCAGCATCCCGCCGGGGGGCACACTAACCCTGAACACTGAAGCTTTCTTT.

V and J are TRBV9 and TRBJ2-7; TRBD1 aligns across 10 bases. The junction had 11 bases not matched to a gene; V was cut back by 3 bases and J by 5 bases. CDR1 and CDR2 (germline): SGDLS, YYNGEE. The length of the CDR3 is 16 residues. The CDR3: CASSDQTGQGKDEQYF. DNA for the CDR3: TGTGCCAGCAGCGACCAAACGGGACAGGGGAAGGACGAGCAGTACTTC.

Details on this clone: Relative to the germline gene, one junction end is altered; a read error may explain this. The genes are TRBV7-7 and TRBJ2-5; D perhaps matches TRBD1 (6 bases). Germline V CDR1 and CDR2: SSHAT, FNYEAQ (reference sequence). The CDR3 extends over 15 amino acids. CDR3 in amino acids: CASSFEQGHQETQYF. The CDR3 coding sequence is TGTGCTAGCAGTTTCGAACAGGGTCATCAAGAGACCCAGTACTTC.

The count of this clone is one. This rearrangement joins TRBV6-5 to TRBJ2-7, with TRBD1 as a possible D gene (6 bases). CDR3 length: 15 amino acids. Germline assignment: CDR1 MNHEY and CDR2 SVGAGI. V was clipped by 5 bases and J by 3 bases, with 17 bases between them. This chain's CDR3 is CASSPLGQIYYEQYF. In DNA form, the CDR3 reads TGTGCCAGCAGTCCGCTTGGACAGATCTACTACGAGCAGTACTTC.

The gene calls are TRBV7-9 and TRBJ1-1; D is ambiguous. The CDR3 contains 13 residues. Germline assignment: CDR1 SEHNR and CDR2 FQNEAQ (reference sequence). With 2 bases removed from V and 2 bases from J, the gap between germline ends came to 6 bases. The CDR3 is CASSLPGNTEAFF. Written as DNA, the CDR3 is TGTGCCAGCAGCTTACCGGGAAACACTGAAGCTTTCTTT.

The rearrangement joins TRBV28 to TRBJ2-7, with 7 nucleotides matching TRBD1. The CDR3 loop spans 14 amino acids. V was pared by 7 bases and J by 1 base, with 7 bases of the junction left unmatched. The germline gives CDR1 MDHEN, CDR2 SYDVKM. Here the CDR3 reads CASTLRDRSYEQYF. CDR3 DNA: TGTGCCAGCACTCTTCGGGACAGATCCTACGAGCAGTACTTC.

This clone was counted a single time. V and J are TRBV6-5 and TRBJ1-6; D not certain. V was shortened by 5 bases and J by 7 bases, with 15 bases between the two germline ends. The CDR3 length is 15 residues. CDR1 and CDR2 from the germline V gene are MNHEY and SVGAGI. CDR3 amino acids: CASSGFGPSNSPLHF. For the CDR3, the DNA is TGTGCCAGCAGTGGTTTTGGGCCTTCGAATTCACCCCTCCACTTT.

This sequence joins TRBV28 and TRBJ1-5; D remains ambiguous. This CDR3 comprises 13 residues. V gave up 3 bases and J gave up 7 bases, with 10 bases separating them. Per the germline V gene, CDR1 is MDHEN and CDR2 is SYDVKM. The CDR3 DNA reads TGTGCCAGCAGTTTCGAGGTAACGCAGCCCCAGCATTTT. Translating it yields CASSFEVTQPQHF.

The chain combines TRBV5-4 with TRBJ2-3, with D possibly TRBD2 on 6 matching bases. The CDR3 sequence is 15 residues long. With 0 bases removed from V and 0 bases from J, the gap between germline ends came to 8 bases. Germline-derived CDR1 and CDR2 are SGHNT and YYREEE (reference sequence). DNA for the CDR3: TGTGCCAGCAGCTTGGGCGGGGCTAGCACAGATACGCAGTATTTT. Residues: CASSLGGASTDTQYF.

This clone has only one observation. CDR3 amino acids: CASQRTGQGSNQPQHF. The CDR3 DNA follows: TGTGCCAGCCAGAGGACAGGACAAGGAAGCAATCAGCCCCAGCATTTT. This chain links TRBV27 with TRBJ1-5, with TRBD1 matching 7 bases. The CDR3 covers 16 residues. V gave up 8 bases and J gave up 1 base; unmatched junction bases: 11. CDR1 is MNHEY, CDR2 SMNVEV, per germline (reference sequence).

The chain recombines TRBV18 with TRBJ1-5; weak D call: TRBD1 (5 bases). This CDR3 contains 17 residues. CDR1 and CDR2 (germline): KGHSH, LQKENI. Trimming cost V 6 bases and J 0 bases, with 18 bases left between them. The CDR3 DNA follows: TGTGCCAGCTCCGTCCAGGGCGGGAGTATTAGCAATCAGCCCCAGCATTTT. It specifies CASSVQGGSISNQPQHF.

The V gene is TRBV6-4, the J gene TRBJ2-1, with TRBD1 identical over 7 bases. Unmatched junction bases numbered 7, after V lost 2 bases and J lost 12 bases. Germline V lookup: CDR1 MRHNA, CDR2 SNTAGT. The CDR3 loop spans 13 amino acids. The CDR3 reads CASSDEGAVGQFF. In DNA form, the CDR3 reads TGTGCCAGCAGTGACGAGGGGGCGGTGGGGCAGTTCTTC.

CDR3 loop: CASSTRGRVRDQPQHF. The CDR3 nucleotides are TGTGCCAGCAGTACCCGGGGGAGGGTTAGGGATCAGCCCCAGCATTTT. The rearrangement links TRBV28 to TRBJ1-5; a possible D gene is TRBD1 (5 bases). Germline loops: CDR1 MDHEN, CDR2 SYDVKM. CDR3 length: 16 residues. V lost 5 bases to trimming and J lost 5 bases, with 19 bases between them. Full variable domain (outside the CDR3, taken from reference TRBV28 and TRBJ1-5): DVKVTQSSRYLVKRTGEKVFLECVQDMDHENMFWYRQDPGLGLRLIYFSYDVKMKEKGDIPEGYSVSREKKERFSLILESASTNQTSMYLCASSTRGRVRDQPQHFGDGTRLSIL.

The V call is TRBV4-2, the J call TRBJ1-1; D gene ambiguous. The CDR3 totals 15 residues. Trimming left V 1 base short and J 1 base short, with 10 bases between. Germline V gene data show CDR1 as LGHNA and CDR2 as YNFKEQ. The CDR3 here is CASSQAEGSNTEAFF. CDR3 DNA: TGTGCCAGCAGCCAAGCCGAGGGTTCGAACACTGAAGCTTTCTTT.